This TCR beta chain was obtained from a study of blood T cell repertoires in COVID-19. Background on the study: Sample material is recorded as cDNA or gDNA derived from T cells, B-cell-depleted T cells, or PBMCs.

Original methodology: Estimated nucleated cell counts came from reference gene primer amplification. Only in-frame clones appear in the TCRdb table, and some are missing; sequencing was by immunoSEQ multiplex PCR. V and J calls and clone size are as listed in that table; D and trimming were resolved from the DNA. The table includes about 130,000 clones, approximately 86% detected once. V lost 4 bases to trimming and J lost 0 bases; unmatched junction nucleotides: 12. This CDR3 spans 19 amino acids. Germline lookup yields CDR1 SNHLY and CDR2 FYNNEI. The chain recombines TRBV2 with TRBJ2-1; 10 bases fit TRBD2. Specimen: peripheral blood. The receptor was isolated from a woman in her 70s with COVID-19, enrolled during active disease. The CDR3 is CASSGISGGSKSSYNEQFF. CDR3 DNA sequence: TGTGCCAGCAGTGGGATTAGCGGGGGGTCGAAATCCTCCTACAATGAGCAGTTCTTC. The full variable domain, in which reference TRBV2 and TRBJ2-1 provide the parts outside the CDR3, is EPEVTQTPSHQVTQMGQEVILRCVPISNHLYFYWYRQILGQKVEFLVSFYNNEISEKSEIFDDQFSVERPDGSNFTLKIRSTKLEDSAMYFCASSGISGGSKSSYNEQFFGPGTRLTVL.